The clone carrying this TCR beta chain was counted at least ten times. The antigen is undetermined. This entry is derived from a study of T cell repertoires in cytomegalovirus infection. Overall study context: Public signatures in TCR beta pointed to CMV infection and matching HLA type.

Trimming shortened V by 5 bases and J by 9 bases, and 19 bases separated the two germline ends. This CDR3 region has 14 residues. Study observations and caveats: Public TCR beta family frequency separated CMV-and-HLA carriers, including in an independent cohort. CMV-specific TCR beta clonotypes restricted by HLA-C were the ones dominating the ex vivo response.

In TCRdb, the reads were re-called with MiXCR into one record per CDR3 protein. The sample lists around 770,000 distinct CDR3 sequences, just under 30% seen once, with around 13% in the top ten. The chain joins TRBV12-3 or TRBV12-4 to TRBJ2-5, with D possibly TRBD1 on 6 matching bases. The receptor was isolated from a human donor in good health (CMV status not recorded). Some clones in this sample may be carry-over from other donors' samples. Sequences were derived from cultured CD8+ T cells from PBMCs, sampled from culture after CMV antigen stimulation. CDR3 in DNA: TGTGCCAGCAGTCCTCCAGGGGTGGACATAGCCCAGTACTTC. Its protein is CASSPPGVDIAQYF.